This T cell receptor beta chain was retrieved from a study of blood T cells in healthy people across ages. The V and J ends lost 2 bases and 1 base respectively, with 23 bases between them. The CDR3 runs to 19 residues. From germline, CDR1 is SGHVS and CDR2 FQNEAQ. This clonotype was seen once. Its target is not known. The study, taken as a whole, reports: In the absence of known donor CMV status, changes in expanded clonotypes were possibly confounded. The study found more naive CD4+ cells and higher diversity in long-lived than aged donors.

Through a sample-barcoded 5' primer and a J-beta primer mix, a second PCR was run for roughly 6 to 11 cycles. TCRdb fed the 5' RACE reads into MiXCR, producing one record per CDR3 protein. The sample shows some 370,000 distinct CDR3 sequences, about half of them seen only once. The gene calls are TRBV7-8 and TRBJ1-2; D unresolved. Material: blood. The sequence derives from a man in his sixties in good health. The CDR3 sequence: CASSLTSTSGNLLNYGYTF. The CDR3 nucleotides read TGTGCCAGCAGCTTAACATCAACTAGCGGGAACCTGCTTAACTATGGCTACACCTTC.